This record concerns one T cell receptor (beta chain) sequence. This receptor's antigen is unknown. A read error may explain this, as a much larger clone is one base away. Libraries were built with 5' RACE. The instrument was a NextSeq 500. The TCR library protocol attached unique molecular identifiers to individual cDNA molecules to correct for sequencing error and PCR bias. Both TCR alpha and beta chains were sequenced, and tight co-correlation was observed between alpha and beta sequence abundances in each sample. In the source study's methods: Decombinator V4 was used to perform V gene, J gene and CDR3 annotation of TCR sequences. TCRs were defined as expanded if a significant change between any two time points was detected under a Poisson model with p below 0.0001. TCR abundances were normalised to the total number of TCRs sequenced per sample and expressed as counts per million. TRAV1-2 paired with TRAJ12, TRAJ20 or TRAJ33 defined MAIT TCRs, while TRAV10 paired with TRAJ18 defined iNKT TCRs. A search of VDJdb, accessed on 1 November 2021, was run for TCRs annotated to CMV, EBV and SARS-CoV-2, with TCRs annotated for multiple antigens excluded. TCRdb's own reprocessing of the public reads used fastp at Q25 and MiXCR and kept productive beta chains. Rows merge per CDR3 protein into single entries with the most common DNA and genes. The V and J calls and clone size come from TCRdb's table, not from the authors' own analysis. This sample is represented by 76,000 or so distinct CDR3 sequences; around 10% of them were singletons. The ten top clones hold approximately 4.5% of the sample.

From a lookup of the germline V gene, CDR1 and CDR2 are MDHEN and SYDVKM. The germline ends are 10 bases apart after V is trimmed by 4 bases and J by 3 bases. The CDR3 measures 14 amino acids from cysteine to phenylalanine. Kept here is only the CDR3 DNA, which spans 42 bases and is read in frame from base 1. This sample stems from a study of early T cells in non-severe SARS-CoV-2 infection (TCRdb year 2021). For the study in its entirety: Because TCR sequencing relied on bulk RNA taken from unsorted whole blood, pairing of alpha and beta chains was not possible. What the study reported, not specific to this receptor: VDJdb matching was skewed toward anti-spike CD8 responses and likely underestimated virus-specific expansions, missing private and CD4 specificities.

The study was a case-control design nested within a healthcare worker cohort in London, UK, with weekly nasopharyngeal swab PCR tests and blood sampling. Healthcare workers were recruited between 23 and 31 March 2020, during the week of the UK lockdown, and were followed weekly for up to about 15 weeks. The clonotype was recovered from an adult who was a healthcare worker with PCR-confirmed SARS-CoV-2 infection or an uninfected control (not recorded which). The V gene is TRBV28 and the J gene is TRBJ1-5; the D gene remains uncertain. Sequencing was carried out using whole blood. The CDR3 here reads CASSSVIHNQPQHF. The sequence in DNA is TGTGCCAGCAGTTCCGTGATCCACAATCAGCCCCAGCATTTT.